This T cell receptor beta chain was profiled in a study of tumor-infiltrating lymphocytes in primary liver carcinoma. Turning to this clonotype: Its antigen is as yet unknown.

Germline DNA was extracted too, while blood RNA derived from unsorted whole blood. The CDR3 contains 17 residues. V lost 3 bases, J lost 3 bases, and 20 bases lay in between. CDR1 is MDHEN, CDR2 SYDVKM, per germline. Study-wide findings and caveats: Compared with tumor region pairs, tumor-adjacent and tumor-blood pairs overlapped less.

Synthesis of TCR beta cDNA was carried out from approximately 470 ng total RNA with a constant-region primer. Three nested multiplex PCR rounds, a slightly modified ARM-PCR, produced the libraries for TCR beta. A C-beta reverse primer was combined with TRBV1-TRBV30 forward primers in the first two PCR rounds, and each round had roughly 11 cycles. TCRdb re-derived calls from the multiplex PCR reads in MiXCR, one entry per CDR3 protein. The table has almost 200,000 distinct CDR3 sequences, 65% seen once. The sample comprised peripheral blood. This TCR was recovered from a woman in her sixties or seventies with primary liver carcinoma and hepatitis B virus infection. The chain carries TRBV28 and TRBJ1-2; D might be TRBD1 (6 bases). Here the CDR3 DNA reads TGTGCCAGCAGTTTCCAGGACCACCGGGACATCTACTATGGCTACACCTTC. It codes for CASSFQDHRDIYYGYTF.